This T cell receptor beta chain was found in a study of identical twins. The CDR3 is made up of 16 amino acids. TCRdb reanalysed the 5' RACE reads using MiXCR and keeps one entry per CDR3 protein. The sample lists approximately 350,000 distinct CDR3 sequences, over 9% occurring once. This clonotype showed up just a few times. Another study also made use of these data, one on yellow fever vaccine responses in identical twins. Turning to that study: The authors reported partly convergent, partly personalized vaccine responses in identical twins.

Specimen: CD8+ T cells sorted from blood. This TCR came from a woman aged 18 to 35 in good health. The chain is built from TRBV21-1 and TRBJ1-3; TRBD1 reflects the table's D call only, with no check against the DNA. TRBV21-1 is a known pseudogene. CDR3 sequence: CASSNSRTSSGNTIYF. As DNA, the CDR3 is TGTGCCAGCAGCAATTCCAGGACAAGCTCTGGAAACACCATATATTTT.